This T cell receptor beta chain was observed in a study of blood T cell repertoires in COVID-19. Study-level information: The United States, Italy and Spain provided the acute and convalescent COVID-19 samples.

The CDR3 is 14 amino acids. V shed 0 bases and J shed 3 bases, with 7 bases lying between them. Germline V gives CDR1 SGHRS, CDR2 YFSETQ. Individuals drawn from under 30 US areas were about 18 to 89 years old. Which cohort a participant joined came from the clinical history participants gave. Using immunoSEQ multiplex PCR, the repertoire was profiled, and TCRdb retains in-frame clones only, with some absent. The sample holds 200,000 to 250,000 clones, 70% to 85% seen once. The genes are TRBV5-1 and TRBJ2-1, with TRBD2 as a possible D gene (6 bases). The sequencing sample was made of PBMCs or T cells enriched from blood (not recorded which). The sequence was collected from a woman aged 40-49 years with acute COVID-19. The CDR3 DNA reads TGCGCCAGCAGCTTGGACGGGGGCTACAATGAGCAGTTCTTC. The encoded protein is CASSLDGGYNEQFF.